This paragraph covers one T cell receptor beta chain sequence. What it binds is not known. This sample is drawn from a study of monozygotic twins with inflammatory bowel disease. The study's findings and limits: Sharing of clonotypes with others was lower in IBD patients than in healthy twins, and this was especially so with disease activity. Backing was not found for a single strong signal or clonotype associated with IBD.

TCRdb reprocessed the 5' RACE reads, keeping one entry per CDR3 protein, no DNA. This sample lists roughly 120,000 distinct CDR3 sequences; its ten largest clones have 9.5% to 15%. This CDR3 contains 13 residues. The germline CDR1 and CDR2 sequences are SEHNR and FQNEAQ (reference sequence). The TCR comes from a human donor with ulcerative colitis or Crohn's disease, or a healthy co-twin of an affected twin (not recorded which). Source material: blood. The chain couples TRBV7-9 to TRBJ2-1; the D call of TRBD1 rests on TCRdb alone, since no DNA is present to check it. This CDR3 is CASSRGQYNEQFF.